These 15 T cell receptor beta chains were sequenced from one sample in a study of blood T cell repertoires in COVID-19. Some clones are missing from TCRdb's copy, which holds only in-frame ones; the method was immunoSEQ multiplex PCR. Among 110,000 to 150,000 clones listed, around 81% were seen once. The sample was peripheral blood. Receptor source: a human donor in a cohort sampled during active COVID-19.

The chain couples TRBV5-1 to TRBJ1-3; 8 bases align to TRBD1. V lost 3 bases and J lost 7; bases outside the gene matches: 9. This CDR3 contains 15 residues. Germline V CDR1 and CDR2: SGHRS, YFSETQ. Here the CDR3 DNA reads TGCGCCAGCAGCTCAAGACAGGGGCAGACGAACACCATATATTTT. Residues: CASSSRQGQTNTIYF.

V usage is TRBV15 and J usage is TRBJ1-5; no firm D call. From germline, CDR1 is LNHNV and CDR2 YYDKDF (reference sequence). Deletions cut 5 bases from V and 4 bases from J, with 21 bases between. This CDR3 contains 17 residues. The CDR3: CATSSRKVAERNQPQHF. The CDR3 DNA reads as TGTGCCACCAGCTCAAGAAAAGTAGCAGAAAGAAATCAGCCCCAGCATTTT.

This chain connects TRBV5-5 to TRBJ2-7; 7 bases fit TRBD2. CDR3 length: 12 amino acids. J was trimmed by 2 bases and V by 6 bases; bases with no gene match: 2. Germline lookup yields CDR1 SGHKS and CDR2 YYEKEE (reference sequence). The CDR3 loop is CASTSGTYEQYF. CDR3 in DNA: TGTGCCAGCACGAGCGGGACCTACGAGCAGTACTTC.

As regards this clone: Other DNA sequences within the sample encode an identical CDR3. The chain has TRBV20-1 and TRBJ1-6; 7 nucleotides line up with TRBD1. With V trimmed by 6 bases and J by 7 bases, 6 bases remained unmatched. This CDR3 comprises 13 residues. Per the germline V gene, CDR1 is DFQATT and CDR2 is SNEGSKA (reference sequence). CDR3 sequence (DNA): TGCAGTGCCAGTGTACAGGGGAATTCACCCCTCCACTTT. The encoded protein is CSASVQGNSPLHF.

The chain carries TRBV29-1 and TRBJ2-2; the D gene is possibly TRBD2 (5 bases). Germline loops: CDR1 SQVTM, CDR2 ANQGSEA. The CDR3 runs to 14 residues. The V and J ends lost 4 bases and 5 bases respectively, with 14 bases between them. The CDR3 DNA follows: TGCAGCGTTGCGTCCGGGGTGGGGACCGGGGAGCTGTTTTTT. This codes for CSVASGVGTGELFF.

This rearrangement joins TRBV27 to TRBJ2-7; D might be TRBD2 (5 bases). The CDR3 length is 13 residues. Between the trimmed V and J ends, which lost 5 bases and 5 bases, there was a span of 13 bases. In germline, CDR1 is MNHEY, CDR2 SMNVEV (reference sequence). CDR3 loop: CASSLWERDEQYF. CDR3 DNA sequence: TGTGCCAGCAGTCTGTGGGAGCGAGACGAGCAGTACTTC.

In nucleotides, the CDR3 is TGTGCCAGCAGCTTAGGGCTAGCGGGAGTGGAGCAAGAGACCCAGTACTTC. This codes for CASSLGLAGVEQETQYF. The chain links TRBV7-8 to TRBJ2-5; 10 bases are shared with TRBD2. The CDR3 is 17 amino acids. V was pared by 1 base and J by 2 bases, with 7 bases of the junction left unmatched. CDR1 SGHVS and CDR2 FQNEAQ come from the germline V gene.

V is TRBV9 and J is TRBJ1-1; D not certain. From germline, CDR1 is SGDLS and CDR2 YYNGEE. The CDR3 covers 15 residues. The germline V and J ends were trimmed by 6 bases and 1 base, with 16 bases remaining between them. Written as DNA, the CDR3 is TGTGCCAGCACCAGGCTCGCGAGTCCGAACACTGAAGCTTTCTTT. Amino acid sequence: CASTRLASPNTEAFF. Full variable domain (missing parts from reference TRBV9 and TRBJ1-1): DSGVTQTPKHLITATGQRVTLRCSPRSGDLSVYWYQQSLDQGLQFLIQYYNGEERAKGNILERFSAQQFPDLHSELNLSSLELGDSALYFCASTRLASPNTEAFFGQGTRLTVV.

The chain links TRBV7-9 to TRBJ2-5, with D possibly being TRBD2 (5 bases). The ends were cut back, 5 bases at V and 6 bases at J, with 13 bases in the middle. The CDR3 loop spans 13 amino acids. The germline CDR1 and CDR2 sequences are SEHNR and FQNEAQ (reference sequence). The CDR3 DNA reads TGTGCCAGCAGCCGGGAACCTAAGAAGACCCAGTACTTC. Translation gives CASSREPKKTQYF.

The chain couples TRBV7-2 to TRBJ2-3; weak D call: TRBD1 (5 bases). From germline, CDR1 is SGHTA and CDR2 FQGNSA. Trimming cost V 5 bases and J 2 bases, with 11 bases left between them. This CDR3 is 14 amino acids long. The CDR3 nucleotides are TGTGCCAGCAGCGCTGACAGATACACAGATACGCAGTATTTT. Translating it yields CASSADRYTDTQYF.

This clone occurred a few times. The chain couples TRBV7-9 to TRBJ2-7, with D possibly TRBD2 on 6 matching bases. V lost 5 bases and J 6 bases, leaving 20 bases between the germline ends. CDR1 and CDR2 (germline): SEHNR, FQNEAQ (reference sequence). CDR3 length: 15 amino acids. CDR3 in DNA: TGTGCCAGCAGCGTCCTGACCGCTGGCGGGACCGAGCAGTACTTC. It codes for CASSVLTAGGTEQYF.

This chain joins TRBV5-1 and TRBJ1-1; D unclear. Per germline, CDR1 SGHRS and CDR2 YFSETQ. The CDR3 spans 14 residues. V lost 1 base and J 0 bases, leaving 7 bases between the germline ends. DNA of the CDR3: TGCGCCAGCAGCTTGTCAGGTATGAACACTGAAGCTTTCTTT. Translated, it gives CASSLSGMNTEAFF.

The rearrangement joins TRBV28 to TRBJ2-3; 10 bases line up with TRBD2. This CDR3 is built from 19 residues. Germline V CDR1 and CDR2: MDHEN, SYDVKM. J gave up 2 bases and V 5 bases, and 16 bases lay outside the gene matches. CDR3 in DNA: TGTGCCAGCAGTCCATTTAACCTTAGGACTAGCGGTCCCACAGATACGCAGTATTTT. Protein: CASSPFNLRTSGPTDTQYF.

CDR3 sequence: CASSEQIQGAGGYTF. In DNA form, the CDR3 reads TGTGCCAGTAGCGAACAAATACAGGGGGCAGGAGGCTACACCTTC. This chain uses TRBV19 with TRBJ1-2, with TRBD1 matching 9 bases. CDR3 size: 15 residues. Germline trimming cut 6 bases from V and 8 bases from J; bases unmatched to any gene: 13. Per germline, CDR1 LNHDA and CDR2 SQIVND (reference sequence).

This rearrangement joins TRBV28 to TRBJ2-7; the D is unclear. The germline V and J ends were trimmed by 2 bases and 3 bases, with 17 bases remaining between them. Germline CDR1 MDHEN, CDR2 SYDVKM. The CDR3 is made up of 16 amino acids. The CDR3 sequence is CASSLTPVGLYYEQYF. The CDR3 coding sequence is TGTGCCAGCAGTTTAACGCCGGTGGGCCTCTACTACGAGCAGTACTTC.